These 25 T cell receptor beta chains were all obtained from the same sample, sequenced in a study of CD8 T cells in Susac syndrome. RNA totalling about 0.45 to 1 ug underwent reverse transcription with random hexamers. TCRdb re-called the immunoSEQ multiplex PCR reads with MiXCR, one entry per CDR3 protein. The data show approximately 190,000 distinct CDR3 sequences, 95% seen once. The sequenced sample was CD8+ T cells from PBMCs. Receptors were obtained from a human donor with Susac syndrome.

This CDR3 reads CASSPRQGGEAFF. CDR3 sequence (DNA): TGTGCCAGCAGCCCGCGACAGGGGGGTGAAGCTTTCTTT. The chain couples TRBV13 to TRBJ1-1, with 9 bases matching TRBD1. The CDR3 length is 13 residues. After removal of 5 bases from V and 7 bases from J, the junction contained 5 bases not matched to a gene. The germline V gene encodes CDR1 PRHDT and CDR2 FYEKMQ (reference sequence). The variable domain in full, with the rest retrieved from reference TRBV13 and TRBJ1-1, is AAGVIQSPRHLIKEKRETATLKCYPIPRHDTVYWYQQGPGQDPQFLISFYEKMQSDKGSIPDRFSAQQFSDYHSELNMSSLELGDSALYFCASSPRQGGEAFFGQGTRLTVV.

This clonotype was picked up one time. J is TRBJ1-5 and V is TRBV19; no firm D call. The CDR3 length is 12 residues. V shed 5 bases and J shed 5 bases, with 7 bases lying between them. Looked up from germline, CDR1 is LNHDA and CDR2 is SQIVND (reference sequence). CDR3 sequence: CASSVRYQPQHF. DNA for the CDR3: TGTGCCAGTAGTGTTCGATATCAGCCCCAGCATTTT.

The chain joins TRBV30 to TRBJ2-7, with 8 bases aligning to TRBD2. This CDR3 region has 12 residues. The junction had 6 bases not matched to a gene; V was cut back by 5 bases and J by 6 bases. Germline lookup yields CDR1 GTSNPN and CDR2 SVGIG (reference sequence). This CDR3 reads CAWARGGTEQYF. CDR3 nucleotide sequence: TGTGCCTGGGCCCGGGGGGGCACCGAGCAGTACTTC.

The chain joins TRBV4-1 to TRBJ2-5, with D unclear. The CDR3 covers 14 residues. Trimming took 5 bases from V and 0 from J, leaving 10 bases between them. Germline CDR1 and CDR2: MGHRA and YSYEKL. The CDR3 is CASSATEYQETQYF. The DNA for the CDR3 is TGCGCCAGCAGCGCTACAGAATACCAAGAGACCCAGTACTTC.

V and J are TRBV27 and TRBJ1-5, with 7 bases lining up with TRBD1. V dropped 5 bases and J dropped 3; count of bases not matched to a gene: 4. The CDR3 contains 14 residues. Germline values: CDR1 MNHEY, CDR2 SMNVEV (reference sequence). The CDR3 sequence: CASSPTGYNQPQHF. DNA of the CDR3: TGTGCCAGCAGTCCGACAGGGTACAATCAGCCCCAGCATTTT.

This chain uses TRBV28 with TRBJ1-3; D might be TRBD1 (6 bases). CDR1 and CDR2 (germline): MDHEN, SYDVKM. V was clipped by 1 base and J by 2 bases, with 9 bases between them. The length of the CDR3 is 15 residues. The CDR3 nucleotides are TGTGCCAGCAGTTTATCCCCAGGGGCTGGAAACACCATATATTTT. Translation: CASSLSPGAGNTIYF.

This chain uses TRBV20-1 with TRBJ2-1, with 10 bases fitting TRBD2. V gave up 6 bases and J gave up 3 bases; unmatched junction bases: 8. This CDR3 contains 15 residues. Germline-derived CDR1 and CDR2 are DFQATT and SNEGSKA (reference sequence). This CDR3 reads CSARALAGDYNEQFF. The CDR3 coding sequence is TGCAGTGCCAGGGCCCTAGCGGGGGACTACAATGAGCAGTTCTTC.

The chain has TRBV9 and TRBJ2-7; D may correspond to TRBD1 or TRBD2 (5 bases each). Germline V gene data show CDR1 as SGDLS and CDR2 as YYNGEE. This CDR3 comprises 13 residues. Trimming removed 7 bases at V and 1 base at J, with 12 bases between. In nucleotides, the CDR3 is TGTGCCAGCCGGGGCGAGGGATCCTACGAGCAGTACTTC. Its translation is CASRGEGSYEQYF.

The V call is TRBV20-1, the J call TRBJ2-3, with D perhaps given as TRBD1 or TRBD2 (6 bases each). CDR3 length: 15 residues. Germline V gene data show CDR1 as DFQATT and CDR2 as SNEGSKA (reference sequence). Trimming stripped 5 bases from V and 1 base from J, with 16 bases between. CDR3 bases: TGCAGTGCTTACCCCTTGAGGGGGGGCACAGATACGCAGTATTTT. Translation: CSAYPLRGGTDTQYF.

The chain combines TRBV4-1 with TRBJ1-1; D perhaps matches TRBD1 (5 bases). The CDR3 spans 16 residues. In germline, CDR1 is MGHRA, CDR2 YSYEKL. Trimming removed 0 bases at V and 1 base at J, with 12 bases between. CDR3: CASSQDQAGWNTEAFF. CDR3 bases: TGCGCCAGCAGCCAAGATCAGGCAGGGTGGAACACTGAAGCTTTCTTT.

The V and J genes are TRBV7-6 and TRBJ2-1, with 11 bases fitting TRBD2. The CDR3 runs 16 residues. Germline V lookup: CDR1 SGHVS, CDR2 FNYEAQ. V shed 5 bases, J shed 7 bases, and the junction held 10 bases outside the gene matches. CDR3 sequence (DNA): TGTGCCAGCAGCCCCTTAGCGGGGGGGCCCCTGAATGAGCAGTTCTTC. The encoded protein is CASSPLAGGPLNEQFF.

This CDR3 reads CASSLVDTSSYEQYF. CDR3 DNA sequence: TGTGCCAGCAGCTTAGTGGACACGAGCTCCTACGAGCAGTACTTC. This chain joins TRBV11-2 and TRBJ2-7; possibly TRBD1 for D (5 bases). The CDR3 totals 15 residues. Trimming cost V 1 base and J 0 bases, with 10 bases left between them. Germline V gene sequence: CDR1 SGHAT, CDR2 FQNNGV.

Here the CDR3 DNA reads TGTGCCAGCAAGTCGGGAGATACGCAGTATTTT. Protein product: CASKSGDTQYF. The chain has TRBV11-1 and TRBJ2-3, with D unresolved. The germline gives CDR1 SGHAT, CDR2 FQDESV (reference sequence). The ends were cut back, 7 bases at V and 5 bases at J, with 7 bases in the middle. The CDR3 runs 11 residues.

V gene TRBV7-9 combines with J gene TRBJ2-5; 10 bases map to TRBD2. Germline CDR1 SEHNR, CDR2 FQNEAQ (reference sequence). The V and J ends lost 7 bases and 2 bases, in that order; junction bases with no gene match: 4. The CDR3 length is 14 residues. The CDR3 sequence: CASTLLAGQETQYF. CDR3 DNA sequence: TGTGCCAGCACCCTACTAGCGGGACAAGAGACCCAGTACTTC.

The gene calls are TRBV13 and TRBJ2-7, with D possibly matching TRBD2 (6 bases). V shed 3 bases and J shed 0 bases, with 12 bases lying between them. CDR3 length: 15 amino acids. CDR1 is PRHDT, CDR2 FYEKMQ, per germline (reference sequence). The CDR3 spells CASSLGRSSSYEQYF. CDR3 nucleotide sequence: TGTGCCAGCAGCTTGGGGAGGAGTAGCTCCTACGAGCAGTACTTC.

The CDR3 is CASSIMGTDDTEAFF. The CDR3 nucleotides read TGTGCCAGCAGCATCATGGGGACGGACGACACTGAAGCTTTCTTT. The rearrangement links TRBV9 to TRBJ1-1; a weak D match, TRBD1 (5 bases). V shed 4 bases and J shed 3 bases, with 16 bases lying between them. The CDR3 consists of 15 residues. In germline, CDR1 is SGDLS, CDR2 YYNGEE.

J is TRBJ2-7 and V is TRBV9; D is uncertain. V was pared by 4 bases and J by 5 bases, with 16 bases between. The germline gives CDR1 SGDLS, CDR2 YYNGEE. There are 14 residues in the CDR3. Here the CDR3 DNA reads TGTGCCAGCAGCCTTTCAGGCGGAAGCGACGAGCAGTACTTC. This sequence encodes CASSLSGGSDEQYF.

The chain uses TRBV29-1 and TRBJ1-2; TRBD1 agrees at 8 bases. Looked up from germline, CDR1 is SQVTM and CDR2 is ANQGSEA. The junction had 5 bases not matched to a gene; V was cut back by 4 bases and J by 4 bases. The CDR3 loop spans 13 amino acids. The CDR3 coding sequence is TGCAGCGTTGGACAGGGGCAAACCTATGGCTACACCTTC. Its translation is CSVGQGQTYGYTF. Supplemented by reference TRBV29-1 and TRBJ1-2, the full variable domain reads SAVISQKPSRDICQRGTSLTIQCQVDSQVTMMFWYRQQPGQSLTLIATANQGSEATYESGFVIDKFPISRPNLTFSTLTVSNMSPEDSSIYLCSVGQGQTYGYTFGSGTRLTVV.

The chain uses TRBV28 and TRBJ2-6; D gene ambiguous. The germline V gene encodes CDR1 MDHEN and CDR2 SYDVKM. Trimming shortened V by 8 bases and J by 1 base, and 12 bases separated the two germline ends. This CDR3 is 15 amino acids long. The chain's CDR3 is CASGASTSGANVLTF. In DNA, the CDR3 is TGTGCCAGCGGCGCCTCTACTTCTGGGGCCAACGTCCTGACTTTC.

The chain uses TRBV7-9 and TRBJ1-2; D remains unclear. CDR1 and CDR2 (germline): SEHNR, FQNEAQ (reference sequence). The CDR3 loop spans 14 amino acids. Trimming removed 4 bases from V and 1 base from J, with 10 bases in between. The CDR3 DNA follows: TGTGCCAGCAGCTCCTCGACGGGTAACTATGGCTACACCTTC. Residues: CASSSSTGNYGYTF.

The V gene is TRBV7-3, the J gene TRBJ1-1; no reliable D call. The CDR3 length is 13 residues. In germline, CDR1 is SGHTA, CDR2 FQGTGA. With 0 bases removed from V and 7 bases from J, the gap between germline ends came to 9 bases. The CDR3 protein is CASSLTSGGEAFF. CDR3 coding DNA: TGTGCCAGCAGCTTAACTTCCGGCGGTGAAGCTTTCTTT. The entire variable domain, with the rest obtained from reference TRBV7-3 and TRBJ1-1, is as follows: GAGVSQTPSNKVTEKGKYVELRCDPISGHTALYWYRQSLGQGPEFLIYFQGTGAADDSGLPNDRFFAVRPEGSVSTLKIQRTERGDSAVYLCASSLTSGGEAFFGQGTRLTVV.

CDR3 bases: TGTGCCAGCAGCTTAGCTGTCGGGGGGAATCAGTACTTC. This sequence encodes CASSLAVGGNQYF. This chain links TRBV7-6 with TRBJ2-7; 7 positions agree with TRBD2. There are 13 residues in the CDR3. CDR1 is SGHVS, CDR2 FNYEAQ, per germline. J gave up 10 bases and V 0 bases, and 6 bases lay outside the gene matches.

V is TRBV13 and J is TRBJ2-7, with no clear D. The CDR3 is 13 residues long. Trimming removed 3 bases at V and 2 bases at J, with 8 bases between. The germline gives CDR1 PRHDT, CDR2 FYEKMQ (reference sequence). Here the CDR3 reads CASSLISTYEQYF. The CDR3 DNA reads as TGTGCCAGCAGCTTGATCAGCACCTACGAGCAGTACTTC. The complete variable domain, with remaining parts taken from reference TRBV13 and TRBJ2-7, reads AAGVIQSPRHLIKEKRETATLKCYPIPRHDTVYWYQQGPGQDPQFLISFYEKMQSDKGSIPDRFSAQQFSDYHSELNMSSLELGDSALYFCASSLISTYEQYFGPGTRLTVT.

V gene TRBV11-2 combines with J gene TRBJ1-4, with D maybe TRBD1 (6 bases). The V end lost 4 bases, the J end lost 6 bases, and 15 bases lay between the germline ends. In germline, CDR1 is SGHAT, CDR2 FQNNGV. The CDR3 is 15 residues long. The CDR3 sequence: CASSSGGGGHEKLFF. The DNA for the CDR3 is TGTGCCAGCAGCTCCGGTGGAGGGGGGCATGAAAAACTGTTTTTT.

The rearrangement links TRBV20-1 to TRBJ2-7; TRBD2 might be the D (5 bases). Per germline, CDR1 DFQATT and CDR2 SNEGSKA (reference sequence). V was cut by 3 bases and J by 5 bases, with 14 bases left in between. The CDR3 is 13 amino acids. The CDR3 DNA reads TGCAGTGCTAGTTCTCTAGCAGAGAACGAGCAGTACTTC. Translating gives CSASSLAENEQYF.